One T cell receptor (beta chain) is described in this entry. Its antigen is not identified. Using immunoSEQ multiplex PCR, the repertoire was profiled, and TCRdb retains in-frame clones only, with some absent. The table shows more than 120,000 clones, with about 92% occurring only once. This sample is drawn from a study of T cell responses to AZD1222 COVID-19 vaccine. Study-wide findings and caveats: Only a handful of AZD1222 recipients, roughly 6 in all, had baseline seropositivity.

CDR3 size: 16 residues. V lost 0 bases, J lost 8 bases, and 12 bases stayed unmatched. CDR1 and CDR2 from the germline V gene are MNHEY and SVGAGI. The V and J genes are TRBV6-5 and TRBJ2-7; 8 bases match TRBD1. The source is an adult in good health. This specimen consisted of peripheral blood, obtained on day 0 of AZD1222 vaccination. In nucleotides, the CDR3 is TGTGCCAGCAGTTACTCCCCCTCGACAGGGGCCATACAGCAGTACTTC. Its protein product is CASSYSPSTGAIQQYF.